Following are 21 T cell receptor beta chains from one sample sequenced in a study of early T cells in non-severe SARS-CoV-2 infection. TCRdb redid the calling of the 5' RACE reads with MiXCR, one entry per CDR3 protein. The sample has 60,000 to 85,000 distinct CDR3 sequences, around 16% seen once. Sequenced material: whole blood. All receptors derive from an adult who was a healthcare worker with PCR-confirmed SARS-CoV-2 infection or an uninfected control (not recorded which).

V and J are TRBV11-2 and TRBJ1-5; TRBD1 might be the D (5 bases). Germline assignment: CDR1 SGHAT and CDR2 FQNNGV. The CDR3 has 18 amino acids. Trimming took 2 bases from V and 0 from J, leaving 17 bases between them. CDR3 DNA sequence: TGTGCCAGCAGCTTATCCCTCGGGGCACCCTATAGCAATCAGCCCCAGCATTTT. This sequence encodes CASSLSLGAPYSNQPQHF.

This clonotype has a handful of counts. CDR3 loop: CASSLKLTWAGANVLTF. The CDR3 DNA sequence: TGTGCCAGCAGTTTGAAACTCACTTGGGCTGGGGCCAACGTCCTGACTTTC. The chain has TRBV28 and TRBJ2-6, with no clear D. CDR1 and CDR2 from the germline V gene are MDHEN and SYDVKM. The CDR3 runs 17 residues. V dropped 3 bases and J dropped 2 bases, with 14 bases sitting between them.

The chain is built from TRBV12-3 or TRBV12-4 and TRBJ1-6; no firm D call. Trimming pared 5 bases from V and 6 bases from J, leaving 17 bases between. The CDR3 has 16 residues. The CDR3 spells CASSHKTHSFNSPLHF. The DNA of the CDR3 is TGTGCCAGCAGTCATAAAACCCACAGCTTTAATTCACCCCTCCACTTT.

A few counts support this clonotype. The rearrangement links TRBV20-1 to TRBJ2-2; maybe TRBD2 (5 bases). The CDR3 is made up of 11 amino acids. CDR1 is DFQATT and CDR2 is SNEGSKA in the germline V gene (reference sequence). The CDR3 loop is CSGENTGELFF. CDR3 DNA sequence: TGCAGCGGGGAGAACACCGGGGAGCTGTTTTTT.

The table lists this clonotype with a few counts. The chain uses TRBV5-6 and TRBJ2-7, with 7 bases fitting TRBD1. Trimming took 2 bases from V and 5 from J; bases not matched to a gene: 7. Germline V lookup: CDR1 SGHDT, CDR2 YYEEEE. This CDR3 spans 14 amino acids. The DNA for the CDR3 is TGTGCCAGCAGCTTCCTACAGGGGTATCACGAGCAGTACTTC. As protein: CASSFLQGYHEQYF.

This chain connects TRBV7-9 to TRBJ2-1; the D is unclear. The CDR3 runs 13 residues. Per germline, CDR1 SEHNR and CDR2 FQNEAQ (reference sequence). The V and J ends lost 7 bases and 0 bases respectively, with 7 bases between them. CDR3 in amino acids: CASTRNSYNEQFF. DNA for the CDR3: TGTGCCAGCACGAGAAACTCCTACAATGAGCAGTTCTTC.

The V call is TRBV25-1, the J call TRBJ2-7; no firm D call. CDR3 length: 11 amino acids. Trimming stripped 9 bases from V and 6 bases from J, with 12 bases between. CDR1 is MGHDK and CDR2 is SYGVNS in the germline V gene. CDR3 loop: CASQLSSEQYF. The CDR3 DNA reads TGTGCCAGTCAACTCAGCTCCGAGCAGTACTTC.

The chain uses TRBV11-2 and TRBJ1-4, with D maybe TRBD1 (5 bases). With 5 bases removed from V and 0 bases from J, the gap between germline ends came to 7 bases. Per the germline V gene, CDR1 is SGHAT and CDR2 is FQNNGV. The CDR3 totals 14 residues. CDR3 residues: CASSRGATNEKLFF. CDR3 nucleotide sequence: TGTGCCAGCAGCCGGGGGGCAACTAATGAAAAACTGTTTTTT.

The chain is built from TRBV5-1 and TRBJ1-2; a weak D match, TRBD1 (6 bases). Per germline, CDR1 SGHRS and CDR2 YFSETQ. The length of the CDR3 is 15 residues. V was shortened by 4 bases and J by 0 bases, with 13 bases between the two germline ends. The DNA for the CDR3 is TGCGCCAGCAGCAACTTACAGGGTTCTAACTATGGCTACACCTTC. Translated: CASSNLQGSNYGYTF.

This clonotype has only a few counts. The V call is TRBV6-1, the J call TRBJ2-4; TRBD2 aligns across 9 bases. The germline V gene encodes CDR1 MNHNS and CDR2 SASEGT. The ends lost 5 bases at V and 6 bases at J; junction bases unmatched: 11. The length of the CDR3 is 16 residues. CDR3 DNA: TGTGCCAGCAGTCATATAGCGGGAGAAGGTGTAAACATTCAGTACTTC. It is translated as CASSHIAGEGVNIQYF.

This clonotype was counted a few times. The chain has TRBV12-3 or TRBV12-4 and TRBJ1-1; the D is unclear. The CDR3 extends over 11 amino acids. V shed 3 bases and J shed 7 bases, with 6 bases lying between them. CDR3 residues: CASSFSGEAFF. The CDR3, as DNA: TGTGCCAGCAGTTTCTCAGGTGAAGCTTTCTTT.

This clonotype was counted at least ten times. The rearrangement links TRBV9 to TRBJ2-3; D ambiguous. Germline lookup yields CDR1 SGDLS and CDR2 YYNGEE. The CDR3 length is 13 residues. V lost 4 bases and J 1 base, leaving 7 bases between the germline ends. In nucleotides, the CDR3 is TGTGCCAGCAGCCCCTTCGGCACAGATACGCAGTATTTT. As protein: CASSPFGTDTQYF.

V usage is TRBV20-1 and J usage is TRBJ2-3; D perhaps matches TRBD2 (7 bases). Germline V gives CDR1 DFQATT, CDR2 SNEGSKA (reference sequence). Trimming removed 3 bases at V and 2 bases at J, with 18 bases between. The CDR3 has 16 amino acids. The CDR3 sequence: CSARAGAPLTTDTQYF. As DNA, the CDR3 is TGCAGTGCTAGGGCGGGGGCGCCCCTGACCACAGATACGCAGTATTTT.

The sample holds a few counts of this clonotype. V usage is TRBV7-2 and J usage is TRBJ2-1, with 12 bases fitting TRBD2. This CDR3 region has 16 residues. Looked up from germline, CDR1 is SGHTA and CDR2 is FQGNSA. V trimming: 5 bases; J trimming: 6 bases; junction bases outside the gene matches: 8. This CDR3 is CASSKGTSGWGNEQFF. CDR3 bases: TGTGCCAGCAGCAAAGGGACTAGCGGGTGGGGCAATGAGCAGTTCTTC.

The chain combines TRBV20-1 with TRBJ2-3; D remains unclear. The CDR3 is made up of 14 amino acids. Germline CDR1 is DFQATT and CDR2 is SNEGSKA (reference sequence). Trimming took 6 bases from V and 0 from J, leaving 13 bases between them. The CDR3 loop reads CSAGPFPSTDTQYF. In DNA form, the CDR3 reads TGCAGTGCCGGGCCCTTCCCTAGCACAGATACGCAGTATTTT.

The chain is built from TRBV5-1 and TRBJ1-6, with TRBD1 matching over 9 bases. The CDR3 totals 15 residues. V lost 0 bases and J lost 8; bases outside the gene matches: 3. From germline, CDR1 is SGHRS and CDR2 YFSETQ. CDR3 bases: TGCGCCAGCAGCTTGGCTGGGACAGGGTATTCACCCCTCCACTTT. Translation: CASSLAGTGYSPLHF.

The chain uses TRBV28 and TRBJ1-1; possible D gene TRBD1, 6 bases. The ends were cut back, 2 bases at V and 11 bases at J, with 12 bases in the middle. Looked up from germline, CDR1 is MDHEN and CDR2 is SYDVKM. CDR3 size: 12 residues. The CDR3 DNA is TGTGCCAGCAGTTTAGCCACAGGGCTCGCTTTCTTT. It yields the protein CASSLATGLAFF.

This clonotype has more than one count but fewer than ten. V is TRBV11-2 and J is TRBJ2-1, with a tentative D call TRBD2 (6 bases). Trimming took 6 bases from V and 6 from J, leaving 21 bases between them. The V gene's germline CDR1 is SGHAT and CDR2 FQNNGV. The CDR3 loop spans 16 amino acids. The CDR3 is CASRNTVGLPSNEQFF. The CDR3 DNA follows: TGTGCCAGCAGGAATACCGTGGGACTCCCGAGCAATGAGCAGTTCTTC.

This clonotype has a handful of counts. This chain uses TRBV20-1 with TRBJ2-3; 7 bases align to TRBD2. CDR1 is DFQATT and CDR2 is SNEGSKA in the germline V gene (reference sequence). This CDR3 is 15 amino acids long. The V segment lost 6 bases and the J segment 2 bases; nucleotides outside the gene matches: 11. The CDR3 reads CSAYPTSVFTDTQYF. The DNA for the CDR3 is TGCAGTGCGTACCCCACTAGCGTTTTCACAGATACGCAGTATTTT.

A few counts support this clonotype. The chain couples TRBV29-1 to TRBJ2-1, with 10 positions matching TRBD2. V lost 6 bases to trimming and J lost 13 bases; unmatched junction nucleotides: 12. Germline assignment: CDR1 SQVTM and CDR2 ANQGSEA. CDR3 length equals 13 residues. CDR3 bases: TGCAGCGTCCCACGGGGACTAGCGAGCCTTCAGTTCTTC. Residues: CSVPRGLASLQFF.

V usage is TRBV11-1 and J usage is TRBJ2-5; D remains ambiguous. The CDR3 is made up of 14 amino acids. Germline assignment: CDR1 SGHAT and CDR2 FQDESV (reference sequence). The V and J ends lost 3 bases and 4 bases respectively, with 12 bases between them. CDR3 bases: TGTGCCAGCAGCTTTATTCCCACCGGAGAGACCCAGTACTTC. This gives the protein CASSFIPTGETQYF.